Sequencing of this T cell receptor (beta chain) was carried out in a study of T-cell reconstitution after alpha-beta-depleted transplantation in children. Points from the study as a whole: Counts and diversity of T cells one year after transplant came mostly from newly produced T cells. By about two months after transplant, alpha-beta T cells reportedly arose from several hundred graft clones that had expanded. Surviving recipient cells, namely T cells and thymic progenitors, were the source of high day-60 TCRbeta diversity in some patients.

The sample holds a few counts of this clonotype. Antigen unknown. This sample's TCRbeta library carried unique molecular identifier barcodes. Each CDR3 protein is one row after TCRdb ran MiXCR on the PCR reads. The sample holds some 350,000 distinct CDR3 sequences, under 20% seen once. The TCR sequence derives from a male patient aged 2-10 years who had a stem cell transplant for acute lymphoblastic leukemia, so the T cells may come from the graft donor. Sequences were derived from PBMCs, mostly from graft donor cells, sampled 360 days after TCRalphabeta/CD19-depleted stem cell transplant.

In DNA, the CDR3 is TGCGCCAGCAGCTTGGTTTCGGGAGGTGCGCAAGAGACCCAGTACTTC. Protein product: CASSLVSGGAQETQYF. The chain links TRBV5-1 to TRBJ2-5, with 7 bases that match TRBD2. The CDR3 has 16 residues. Germline V lookup: CDR1 SGHRS, CDR2 YFSETQ. The J segment lost 2 bases and the V segment lost 0 bases, leaving 7 bases of the junction unmatched.